The 29 T cell receptor beta chains given below trace back to one sample, sequenced in a study of blood T cell repertoires in COVID-19 (dated by TCRdb to about 2020). Library preparation was by the immunoSEQ multiplex PCR assay. This immuneACCESS table, as held by TCRdb, lists in-frame sequences with V and J called but not all clones. Of the missing ones, under half trace to an unresolved V gene in checked studies; the others have no known cause. Across this sample there are 350,000 or so clones, with approximately 83% seen only once. Of the sample, 4% to 5.5% falls within the top ten clones. The sequencing input was PBMCs or T cells enriched from blood (not recorded which). The source is a woman in her thirties or forties with acute COVID-19.

CDR3 sequence: CARADSNNSPLHF. DNA of the CDR3: TGTGCCAGAGCGGACAGTAATAATTCACCCCTCCACTTT. The J gene is TRBJ1-6, the V gene TRBV2; the D gene is possibly TRBD1 (6 bases). Germline-derived CDR1 and CDR2 are SNHLY and FYNNEI. The CDR3 runs 13 residues. V gave up 9 bases and J gave up 5 bases, with 11 bases separating them.

The chain uses TRBV7-2 and TRBJ2-3; 14 positions match TRBD2. Germline CDR1 reads SGHTA; CDR2 reads FQGNSA. The CDR3 has 18 amino acids. The junction had 8 bases not matched to a gene; V was cut back by 3 bases and J by 3 bases. For the CDR3, the DNA is TGTGCCAGCAGCTTTTCGACTAGCGGGAGGGGAGGGACAGATACGCAGTATTTT. Translating gives CASSFSTSGRGGTDTQYF.

The chain couples TRBV11-3 to TRBJ2-7; the D gene is possibly TRBD2 (6 bases). V was clipped by 5 bases and J by 7 bases, with 15 bases between them. There are 13 residues in the CDR3. The germline V gene encodes CDR1 SGHNT and CDR2 YENEEA. CDR3 protein: CASSMGPGREQYF. In nucleotides, the CDR3 is TGTGCCAGCAGCATGGGGCCCGGGAGAGAGCAGTACTTC. The full variable domain, in which reference TRBV11-3 and TRBJ2-7 provide the parts outside the CDR3, is EAGVVQSPRYKIIEKKQPVAFWCNPISGHNTLYWYLQNLGQGPELLIRYENEEAVDDSQLPKDRFSAERLKGVDSTLKIQPAELGDSAVYLCASSMGPGREQYFGPGTRLTVT.

This clone was counted once. The chain joins TRBV11-2 to TRBJ2-1; 8 bases are a match to TRBD2. The germline CDR1 and CDR2 sequences are SGHAT and FQNNGV. The V gene end was trimmed by 1 base and the J gene end by 7 bases; junction bases not matched to a gene: 6. There are 15 residues in the CDR3. The CDR3 nucleotides read TGTGCCAGCAGCTTAGTACGCGGGGGGTTGAATGAGCAGTTCTTC. It is translated as CASSLVRGGLNEQFF.

The chain couples TRBV10-3 to TRBJ2-2, with 11 bases lining up with TRBD2. The length of the CDR3 is 13 residues. Germline V gene sequence: CDR1 ENHRY, CDR2 SYGVKD. J was trimmed by 5 bases and V by 11 bases; bases with no gene match: 4. In nucleotides, the CDR3 is TGTGCCGCCACTAGCGGGGGAACCGGGGAGCTGTTTTTT. Translation gives CAATSGGTGELFF.

This clone was found a few times. This chain joins TRBV6-5 and TRBJ2-7; the match to TRBD1 covers 11 bases. This CDR3 is built from 15 residues. With V trimmed by 6 bases and J by 1 base, 5 bases remained unmatched. Germline CDR1 is MNHEY and CDR2 is SVGAGI. CDR3 in amino acids: CASRRGTGGSYEQYF. Written as DNA, the CDR3 is TGTGCCAGCAGACGAGGGACAGGGGGTTCCTACGAGCAGTACTTC.

This clone was detected only once. The chain has TRBV5-1 and TRBJ2-7; 10 positions agree with TRBD1. This CDR3 comprises 13 residues. The germline V gene encodes CDR1 SGHRS and CDR2 YFSETQ. J lost 6 bases, V lost 9 bases, and 9 bases had no gene match. The CDR3 DNA reads as TGCGCCACCTCCGGGACAGGGGCTGGCGAGCAGTACTTC. Its translation is CATSGTGAGEQYF. Together with reference TRBV5-1 and TRBJ2-7, the CDR3 gives the full variable domain: KAGVTQTPRYLIKTRGQQVTLSCSPISGHRSVSWYQQTPGQGLQFLFEYFSETQRNKGNFPGRFSGRQFSNSRSEMNVSTLELGDSALYLCATSGTGAGEQYFGPGTRLTVT.

This clone was picked up a small number of times. The chain links TRBV7-9 to TRBJ1-6; D perhaps matches TRBD1 (6 bases). CDR1 is SEHNR and CDR2 is FQNEAQ in the germline V gene (reference sequence). The V end lost 5 bases, the J end lost 10 bases, and 18 bases lay between the germline ends. The CDR3 has 15 amino acids. In DNA, the CDR3 is TGTGCCAGCAGCCTTACCGAGGGGGTTATATCACCCCTCCACTTT. Amino acid sequence: CASSLTEGVISPLHF.

In this sample, this clone turned up once. The CDR3 loop is CASSLNTDSGGAFF. CDR3 DNA: TGTGCCAGCAGCTTAAATACGGATTCGGGGGGAGCTTTCTTT. The J gene is TRBJ1-1, the V gene TRBV7-3; maybe TRBD1 (5 bases). Trimming left V 1 base short and J 10 bases short, with 16 bases between. CDR1 is SGHTA and CDR2 is FQGTGA in the germline V gene. This CDR3 comprises 14 residues.

The chain couples TRBV24-1 to TRBJ2-3, with 8 bases lining up with TRBD2. V lost 4 bases, J lost 3 bases, and 17 bases stayed unmatched. Germline values: CDR1 KGHDR, CDR2 SFDVKD. CDR3 length equals 19 residues. The DNA of the CDR3 is TGTGCCACCAGTGAGCGCCCGGGACTAGTTGGTTTTTGGACAGATACGCAGTATTTT. Encoded protein: CATSERPGLVGFWTDTQYF.

This clone was counted once. The V call is TRBV18, the J call TRBJ1-3; the match to TRBD1 covers 7 bases. From germline, CDR1 is KGHSH and CDR2 LQKENI. This CDR3 is 17 amino acids long. V lost 8 bases, J lost 1 base, and 14 bases stayed unmatched. The CDR3 DNA reads TGTGCCAGCACCTCTTCGACAGGGAGTTTTTCTGGAAACACCATATATTTT. As protein: CASTSSTGSFSGNTIYF.

The chain carries TRBV6-5 and TRBJ1-2; TRBD1 is a possible D gene (6 bases). The CDR3 is 13 residues long. Between the trimmed V and J ends, which lost 6 bases and 0 bases, there was a span of 8 bases. Germline V CDR1 and CDR2: MNHEY, SVGAGI. The CDR3 here is CASRGDTNYGYTF. As DNA, the CDR3 is TGTGCCAGCAGAGGGGACACTAACTATGGCTACACCTTC.

The chain recombines TRBV19 with TRBJ2-7; 8 nucleotides align to TRBD2. The length of the CDR3 is 16 residues. Germline V lookup: CDR1 LNHDA, CDR2 SQIVND (reference sequence). The V gene end was trimmed by 4 bases and the J gene end by 3 bases; junction bases not matched to a gene: 11. CDR3 amino acids: CASSTGSGLAFYEQYF. Written as DNA, the CDR3 is TGTGCCAGTAGTACGGGTTCTGGACTAGCTTTCTACGAGCAGTACTTC.

The chain recombines TRBV18 with TRBJ1-1; 7 nucleotides match TRBD1. Germline trimming cut 3 bases from V and 1 base from J; bases unmatched to any gene: 14. Germline CDR1 reads KGHSH; CDR2 reads LQKENI. The CDR3 is 18 amino acids. The CDR3 here is CASSPQPRQGLKNTEAFF. The DNA for the CDR3 is TGTGCCAGCTCACCGCAACCCAGACAGGGCCTAAAGAACACTGAAGCTTTCTTT.

This chain uses TRBV2 with TRBJ2-1; 9 nucleotides align to TRBD2. Germline values: CDR1 SNHLY, CDR2 FYNNEI. The V gene end was trimmed by 4 bases and the J gene end by 0 bases; junction bases not matched to a gene: 4. CDR3 length equals 16 residues. The CDR3 nucleotides are TGTGCCAGCAGTGTCTTTAGCGGGAGCTCCTACAATGAGCAGTTCTTC. This sequence encodes CASSVFSGSSYNEQFF.

The rearrangement joins TRBV19 to TRBJ2-3; TRBD1 matches at 8 bases. Per the germline V gene, CDR1 is LNHDA and CDR2 is SQIVND (reference sequence). This CDR3 has 17 residues. Unmatched junction bases numbered 14, after V lost 3 bases and J lost 6 bases. CDR3 amino acids: CASSIYGQGALSDTQYF. The CDR3 DNA sequence: TGTGCCAGTAGTATTTACGGCCAGGGGGCTTTGTCGGATACGCAGTATTTT.

J is TRBJ2-7 and V is TRBV27, with 11 bases that match TRBD2. CDR1 MNHEY and CDR2 SMNVEV come from the germline V gene (reference sequence). V lost 5 bases and J lost 0; bases outside the gene matches: 9. The CDR3 extends over 17 amino acids. The CDR3 nucleotides read TGTGCCAGCAGTCCTCTGTGGACTAGCGGGCTCTCCTACGAGCAGTACTTC. Protein product: CASSPLWTSGLSYEQYF.

This chain connects TRBV5-4 to TRBJ2-2; 7 bases match TRBD1. The CDR3 has 16 amino acids. CDR1 and CDR2 from the germline V gene are SGHNT and YYREEE (reference sequence). V lost 0 bases and J lost 7; bases outside the gene matches: 9. The CDR3 nucleotides are TGTGCCAGCAGCTTGGTAAAGGCAGGGGGAGTCGGGGAGCTGTTTTTT. The encoded protein is CASSLVKAGGVGELFF.

This clone has a single count. The V and J genes are TRBV19 and TRBJ1-5; D is perhaps TRBD1 (5 bases). Germline V gene sequence: CDR1 LNHDA, CDR2 SQIVND (reference sequence). The CDR3 consists of 14 residues. The V end lost 6 bases, the J end lost 0 bases, and 9 bases lay between the germline ends. The CDR3 is CASRRTPSNQPQHF. For the CDR3, the DNA is TGTGCCAGTAGACGGACACCTAGCAATCAGCCCCAGCATTTT.

The gene calls are TRBV7-8 and TRBJ2-5, with D possibly being TRBD2 (5 bases). Trimming removed 4 bases at V and 5 bases at J, with 20 bases between. Germline loops: CDR1 SGHVS, CDR2 FQNEAQ. The CDR3 covers 16 residues. The CDR3 spells CASSSHGIRSLETQYF. The CDR3 region has the DNA TGTGCCAGCAGCTCCCACGGGATACGCTCCTTGGAGACCCAGTACTTC.

The chain joins TRBV4-1 to TRBJ1-1; D is undetermined. The CDR3 runs to 15 residues. V dropped 1 base and J dropped 0 bases, with 9 bases sitting between them. The V gene's germline CDR1 is MGHRA and CDR2 YSYEKL. The CDR3 loop reads CASSQVNRLNTEAFF. CDR3 sequence (DNA): TGCGCCAGCAGCCAAGTTAACAGATTGAACACTGAAGCTTTCTTT.

This clone appeared a few times. The genes are TRBV6-5 and TRBJ1-2; TRBD1 agrees at 8 bases. V was pared by 2 bases and J by 8 bases, with 4 bases of the junction left unmatched. This CDR3 region has 13 residues. Germline values: CDR1 MNHEY, CDR2 SVGAGI. In DNA form, the CDR3 reads TGTGCCAGCAGTTACCGGACAGGGCGCGGCTACACCTTC. Protein sequence: CASSYRTGRGYTF.

This clone was recorded only once. V is TRBV9 and J is TRBJ2-4, with 15 bases matching TRBD2. With 2 bases clipped from V and 6 bases from J, the junction kept 6 bases outside the gene matches. The CDR3 has 17 residues. CDR1 is SGDLS and CDR2 is YYNGEE in the germline V gene. CDR3 sequence (DNA): TGTGCCAGCAGCGTGGGACTAGCGGGGGGCATCGGAAACATTCAGTACTTC. Protein product: CASSVGLAGGIGNIQYF.

This sequence joins TRBV4-2 and TRBJ1-1, with 8 positions matching TRBD1. The J segment lost 4 bases and the V segment lost 3 bases, leaving 10 bases of the junction unmatched. Germline V gene sequence: CDR1 LGHNA, CDR2 YNFKEQ. The CDR3 runs 16 residues. The CDR3 loop is CASSHMGQGAGTEAFF. CDR3 coding DNA: TGTGCCAGCAGCCATATGGGGCAGGGGGCCGGCACTGAAGCTTTCTTT.

This clone was seen only a few times. As DNA, the CDR3 is TGCAGTGCTAGTGCTAGCGGGGGGACCGGGGAGCTGTTTTTT. It specifies CSASASGGTGELFF. The gene calls are TRBV20-1 and TRBJ2-2; 11 nucleotides align to TRBD2. The CDR3 contains 14 residues. V was clipped by 3 bases and J by 5 bases; unmatched bases: 2. The germline V gene has CDR1 DFQATT and CDR2 SNEGSKA (reference sequence).

This clone was counted a single time. J is TRBJ1-1 and V is TRBV27, with D possibly matching TRBD1 (5 bases). The V end lost 2 bases, the J end lost 4 bases, and 11 bases lay between the germline ends. The CDR3 length is 14 residues. The germline CDR1 and CDR2 sequences are MNHEY and SMNVEV (reference sequence). DNA of the CDR3: TGTGCCAGCAGTTTAGGTTCCGGGGGCACTGAAGCTTTCTTT. It translates to CASSLGSGGTEAFF.

V usage is TRBV28 and J usage is TRBJ2-7; the match to TRBD1 covers 12 bases. This CDR3 is built from 15 residues. V shed 5 bases, J shed 6 bases, and the junction held 8 bases outside the gene matches. Germline values: CDR1 MDHEN, CDR2 SYDVKM. CDR3 DNA sequence: TGTGCCAGCAGTATCCGGGACAGGGGGCCCCTCGAGCAGTACTTC. This encodes CASSIRDRGPLEQYF.

This chain uses TRBV5-1 with TRBJ1-4, with TRBD1 matching over 7 bases. The length of the CDR3 is 15 residues. Germline V gene data show CDR1 as SGHRS and CDR2 as YFSETQ. The trim removed 5 bases at V and 1 base at J, leaving 5 bases unmatched. CDR3 in DNA: TGCGCCAGCAGTAGACAGGGCGAAACTAATGAAAAACTGTTTTTT. Residues: CASSRQGETNEKLFF.

V and J are TRBV7-8 and TRBJ2-3; D is perhaps TRBD2 (6 bases). The CDR3 spans 14 residues. CDR1 and CDR2 from the germline V gene are SGHVS and FQNEAQ. V was trimmed by 6 bases and J by 3 bases, leaving 13 bases between them. CDR3 in amino acids: CASRVTGATDTQYF. As DNA, the CDR3 is TGTGCCAGCAGAGTGACGGGAGCGACAGATACGCAGTATTTT.